The rows below give T cell receptor beta chains drawn from one sample of a study of patients and donors after allogeneic stem cell transplantation. TCRdb redid the calling of the RT-PCR reads with MiXCR, one entry per CDR3 protein. The sample shows roughly 40,000 distinct CDR3 sequences, roughly 30% of them seen only once. The sample consisted of blood, either unsorted or a sorted T cell fraction (not recorded which). The receptors come from a human donor who was either an allogeneic HSCT recipient or a stem cell or donor lymphocyte infusion donor (not recorded which). It is not recorded whose cells these are; they may come from a transplant donor. Each CDR3 is given without its conserved first and last residue.

V,CDR3
TRBV20-1,SADGQSYEQY
TRBV4-2,ASSPVAGWAYNEQF
TRBV20-1,SADAGVGQDTQY
TRBV28,ASSFLDRGPVGYPQH
TRBV28,ASSLPGLSYEQY
TRBV12-3/TRBV12-4,ASSLPAARGNQPQH
TRBV6-4,ASSVNTGGRTEAF
TRBV4-3,ASSQTGYRNTIY
TRBV20-1,SARWQGNIQY
TRBV6-2/TRBV6-3,ASSYRTGISEAF
TRBV7-2,ASSFGLQETQY
TRBV5-6,ASSPGSRLNTEAF
TRBV5-1,ASSFQETQY
TRBV18,ASSPGASGLNNEQF
TRBV5-1,ASSLTRDLTSSYNEQF